Each of the 24 T cell receptor beta chains below was sequenced from the same sample in a study of tumor-infiltrating lymphocytes in oesophageal squamous cell carcinoma (dated by TCRdb to 2015 to 2016). The library was prepared using PCR. These reads were obtained on an Illumina HiSeq 2000. TCRdb passed the public sequencing reads through fastp at Q25 and MiXCR, retaining productive beta sequences. Here each entry gathers all rows of one CDR3 protein and keeps the most common genes and DNA. This sample comprises around 18,000 distinct CDR3 sequences, roughly 47% of them detected only once. The top ten clonotypes cover 25% to 35% of the sample. Sample: esophageal tumor tissue. The receptor set was obtained from a male donor with esophageal squamous cell carcinoma.

This clonotype was counted at least ten times. Sequence at one end of the junction differs from germline and may be a read error. The V and J genes are TRBV11-2 and TRBJ1-6; tentative D call: TRBD1 (6 bases). The CDR3 is 16 amino acids. Germline V gene lookup returns CDR1 SGHAT and CDR2 FQNNGV. Here the CDR3 reads CASSFVGGSYNSPLHF. In nucleotides, the CDR3 is TGTGCCAGCAGCTTTGTAGGGGGGTCCTATAATTCACCCCTCCACTTC.

The chain carries TRBV7-9 and TRBJ1-2; D might be TRBD1 (6 bases). The CDR3 is 15 amino acids. The V end was cut by 1 base, the J end by 7 bases, with 16 bases between. The V gene's germline CDR1 is SEHNR and CDR2 FQNEAQ (reference sequence). The CDR3 is CASSLDRDIKTGYTF. The CDR3 DNA is TGTGCCAGCAGCTTAGACCGGGACATCAAGACTGGCTACACCTTC. Combining the CDR3 with reference TRBV7-9 and TRBJ1-2 gives the whole variable domain DTGVSQNPRHKITKRGQNVTFRCDPISEHNRLYWYRQTLGQGPEFLTYFQNEAQLEKSRLLSDRFSAERPKGSFSTLEIQRTEQGDSAMYLCASSLDRDIKTGYTFGSGTRLTVV.

This clonotype qualifies as medium-sized. The rearrangement links TRBV7-2 to TRBJ2-5; no definite D call. Germline CDR1 reads SGHTA; CDR2 reads FQGNSA. The ends were cut back, 5 bases at V and 2 bases at J, with 3 bases in the middle. This CDR3 has 11 amino acids. CDR3 loop: CASSEQETQYF. CDR3 nucleotides: TGTGCCAGCAGCGAACAAGAGACCCAGTACTTC.

In its sample, this clonotype ranks as medium-sized. The rearrangement joins TRBV7-8 to TRBJ1-1; D remains unclear. The V end was cut by 1 base, the J end by 7 bases, with 10 bases between. The CDR3 has 13 residues. Germline V gene data show CDR1 as SGHVS and CDR2 as FQNEAQ. CDR3 DNA sequence: TGTGCCAGCAGCTTAGAGTACGGGAATGAAGCTTTCTTT. Translating it yields CASSLEYGNEAFF.

The chain couples TRBV5-1 to TRBJ1-4, with D perhaps matching TRBD1 (5 bases). The CDR3 consists of 14 residues. V lost 0 bases and J lost 8, with 11 bases in between. In germline, CDR1 is SGHRS, CDR2 YFSETQ. CDR3 in DNA: TGCGCCAGCAGCTTGGGAGGGGATGGCGAAAAACTGTTTTTT. Translation gives CASSLGGDGEKLFF.

This clonotype occurred once. CDR3 nucleotide sequence: TGTGCCAGCAGCTTCGGCCCGAATGAGCAGTTCTTC. It codes for CASSFGPNEQFF. This chain connects TRBV7-6 to TRBJ2-1; D remains ambiguous. V lost 3 bases, J lost 7 bases, and 7 bases lay in between. From germline, CDR1 is SGHVS and CDR2 FNYEAQ. The CDR3 consists of 12 residues.

This clonotype has only a few counts. The gene calls are TRBV7-2 and TRBJ2-5, with D possibly matching TRBD1 (5 bases). The DNA end is more similar to TRBJ1-2, so the J call may be wrong. Germline V lookup: CDR1 SGHTA, CDR2 FQGNSA. The CDR3 runs to 16 residues. The CDR3 DNA is TGTGCCAGCAGCTTAGCGATGGCAGGGACGAACTATGGCTACACCTTC. Encoded protein: CASSLAMAGTNYGYTF.

As concerns this clonotype: The CDR3 end shows no conserved phenylalanine or tryptophan, and so a read error is likely. It is unclear where the CDR3 begins or ends on the DNA, so no DNA is shown, and the CDR3 is as TCRdb lists it. The rearrangement links TRBV10-3 to TRBJ2-3; no check of the table's D call, TRBD1, against the DNA was made. From its first to its last residue, the CDR3 has 17 amino acids. Germline V lookup: CDR1 ENHRY, CDR2 SYGVKD. The CDR3 spells CAIRSGDAIGYTFGSGT.

The rearrangement links TRBV2 to TRBJ1-2, with D hard to call. Germline loops: CDR1 SNHLY, CDR2 FYNNEI. This CDR3 region has 12 residues. Deletions cut 7 bases from V and 4 bases from J, with 10 bases between. DNA of the CDR3: TGTGCCAGCACGCTCGGTCCCTATGGCTACACCTTC. Protein product: CASTLGPYGYTF.

V is TRBV7-4 and J is TRBJ1-4; no reliable D call. CDR1 and CDR2 from the germline V gene are SGHVT and SQSDAQ. The germline V and J ends were trimmed by 2 bases and 3 bases, with 22 bases remaining between them. The CDR3 spans 19 residues. CDR3 coding DNA: TGTGCCAGCAGCTTACCTACTTGGGGAAAGGGTGCGGCTAATGAAAAACTGTTTTTT. Translated, it gives CASSLPTWGKGAANEKLFF.

This clonotype occurred a few times. The DNA of the CDR3 is TGTGCCAGCAGCCCTCAGGGAGCCCAAGAGACCCAGTACTTC. It yields the protein CASSPQGAQETQYF. The chain recombines TRBV28 with TRBJ2-5; D is possibly TRBD1 or TRBD2 (5 bases each). V lost 6 bases and J 1 base, leaving 12 bases between the germline ends. Germline V gene sequence: CDR1 MDHEN, CDR2 SYDVKM. The CDR3 runs 14 residues.

Comment on this clonotype: Likely a read error: the CDR3 ends without its conserved phenylalanine or tryptophan. Because the CDR3's place on the DNA is in doubt, the DNA is left out and the CDR3 is given as listed by TCRdb. The genes are TRBV7-3 and TRBJ2-5; the table gives TRBD1 as D, unverified against the DNA. Germline loops: CDR1 SGHTA, CDR2 FQGTGA. The CDR3 region is 18 residues in length, termini included. CDR3 loop: CASSLRPSSREVGYTFGS.

This clonotype was picked up a small number of times. CDR3 in DNA: TGCAGTGCGGAAACGGGCAGCGAAGCCTACGAGCAGTACTTC. The encoded protein is CSAETGSEAYEQYF. The gene calls are TRBV20-1 and TRBJ2-4; D remains unclear. The last part of the DNA fits TRBJ2-7 better; the J call may be wrong. The CDR3 is 14 amino acids. Germline lookup yields CDR1 DFQATT and CDR2 SNEGSKA (reference sequence).

The rearrangement joins TRBV7-2 to TRBJ2-1; D ambiguous. With the DNA end fitting TRBJ2-7 better, the J assignment may be wrong. The CDR3 totals 15 residues. Germline V gene data show CDR1 as SGHTA and CDR2 as FQGNSA. CDR3 coding DNA: TGTGCCAGCAGCTTAGGATATAGGTCACCCTACGAGCAGTACTTC. This codes for CASSLGYRSPYEQYF.

This sequence joins TRBV7-8 and TRBJ2-5, with D possibly being TRBD1 (7 bases). V gave up 5 bases and J gave up 3 bases, with 22 bases separating them. Germline loops: CDR1 SGHVS, CDR2 FQNEAQ. This CDR3 is built from 17 residues. CDR3 in amino acids: CASSIIQYRGGEETQYF. CDR3 sequence (DNA): TGTGCCAGCAGCATAATCCAATACAGGGGCGGGGAAGAGACCCAGTACTTC.

V is TRBV10-3 and J is TRBJ2-1, with 14 positions matching TRBD2. Germline V CDR1 and CDR2: ENHRY, SYGVKD. This CDR3 contains 14 residues. V was clipped by 10 bases and J by 8 bases; unmatched bases: 7. The CDR3 bases are TGTGCCACAGAAGGGACTAGCGGGGGAGATGAGCAGTTCTTC. It is translated as CATEGTSGGDEQFF.

This clonotype came up many times. The germline gene is not matched at one end of the junction; a read error may be the cause. The chain uses TRBV14 and TRBJ2-1, with D hard to call. Germline V gene data show CDR1 as SGHDN and CDR2 as FVKESK. The CDR3 has 14 amino acids. CDR3: CASSQDDRLSPLHF. The CDR3 nucleotides read TGTGCCAGCAGCCAAGATGATCGACTTTCACCCCTCCACTTC.

In its sample, this clonotype was seen many times. This sequence joins TRBV6-1 and TRBJ2-2; D unresolved. There are 17 residues in the CDR3. The germline CDR1 and CDR2 sequences are MNHNS and SASEGT. V gave up 2 bases and J gave up 4 bases, with 17 bases separating them. CDR3 coding DNA: TGTGCCAGCAGTGAACGGAGAGGCAGCCGATCCACCGGGGAGCTGTTTTTT. It yields the protein CASSERRGSRSTGELFF.

The rearrangement uses TRBV7-2 and TRBJ2-3, with D perhaps assigned TRBD1 or TRBD2 (5 bases each). TRBJ2-7 matches the DNA end more closely, so the J call is doubtful. Per germline, CDR1 SGHTA and CDR2 FQGNSA. The CDR3 is made up of 17 amino acids. The CDR3 sequence: CASSPGRVGTLRLEQYF. The DNA of the CDR3 is TGTGCCAGCAGCCCAGGGCGGGTTGGGACGCTACGTCTGGAGCAGTACTTC.

This clonotype has a count of ten or more. The chain links TRBV7-9 to TRBJ2-6, with TRBD1 matching over 9 bases. CDR3 length equals 18 residues. The V gene's germline CDR1 is SEHNR and CDR2 FQNEAQ (reference sequence). V trimming: 5 bases; J trimming: 0 bases; junction bases outside the gene matches: 8. The CDR3 here is CASSGERDRVSGANVLTF. The CDR3 DNA reads TGTGCCAGCAGCGGAGAACGGGACAGGGTCTCTGGGGCCAACGTCCTGACTTTC.

The chain links TRBV7-3 to TRBJ2-3; D is perhaps TRBD1 (7 bases). The J call is doubtful: the DNA matches TRBJ2-1 better. The germline V gene encodes CDR1 SGHTA and CDR2 FQGTGA. The CDR3 has 16 residues. The CDR3 here is CASSLAAGQLYNEQFF. The CDR3 coding sequence is TGTGCCAGCAGCTTGGCTGCGGGACAGCTTTACAATGAGCAGTTCTTC.

The chain has TRBV6-5 and TRBJ2-7, with 9 nucleotides matching TRBD2. Germline V gene data show CDR1 as MNHEY and CDR2 as SVGAGI. The CDR3 is made up of 15 amino acids. Trimming cost V 5 bases and J 4 bases; bases outside gene matches: 9. The CDR3 reads CASSEVAGALYEQYF. Written as DNA, the CDR3 is TGTGCCAGCAGTGAAGTAGCGGGGGCCCTTTACGAGCAGTACTTC.

Of note for this clonotype: The conserved phenylalanine or tryptophan normally closing the CDR3 is absent here, so this likely arose from a read error. The DNA is left out, because the CDR3 cannot be placed on it with certainty; the CDR3 is given as TCRdb lists it. The chain is built from TRBV12-3 or TRBV12-4 and TRBJ2-3; the D call in the table, TRBD1, was not verified against the DNA. Termini included, the CDR3 measures 14 amino acids. CDR3: CASSPLGGEQYFGP.

The V call is TRBV11-2, the J call TRBJ2-3; 8 bases agree with TRBD2. Germline V gene data show CDR1 as SGHAT and CDR2 as FQNNGV. The CDR3 sequence is 14 residues long. The V segment lost 3 bases and the J segment 8 bases; nucleotides outside the gene matches: 7. The CDR3 region is CASSFGRAGVTQYF. In nucleotides, the CDR3 is TGTGCCAGCAGCTTCGGGAGGGCCGGGGTTACGCAGTATTTT.